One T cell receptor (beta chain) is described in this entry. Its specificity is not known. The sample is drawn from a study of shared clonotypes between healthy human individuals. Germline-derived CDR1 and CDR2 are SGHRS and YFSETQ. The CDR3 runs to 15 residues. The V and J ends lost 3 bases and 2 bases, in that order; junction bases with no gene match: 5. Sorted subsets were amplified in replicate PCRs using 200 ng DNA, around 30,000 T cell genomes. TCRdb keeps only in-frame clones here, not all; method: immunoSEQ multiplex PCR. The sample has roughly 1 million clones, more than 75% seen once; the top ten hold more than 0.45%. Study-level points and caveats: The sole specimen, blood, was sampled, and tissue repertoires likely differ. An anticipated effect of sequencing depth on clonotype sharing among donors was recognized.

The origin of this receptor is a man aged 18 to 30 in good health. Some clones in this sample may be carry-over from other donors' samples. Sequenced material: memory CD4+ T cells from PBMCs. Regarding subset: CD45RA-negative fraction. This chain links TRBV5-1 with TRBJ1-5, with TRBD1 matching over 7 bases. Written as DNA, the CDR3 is TGCGCCAGCAGCTCGAACACAGGGGGCAATCAGCCCCAGCATTTT. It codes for CASSSNTGGNQPQHF. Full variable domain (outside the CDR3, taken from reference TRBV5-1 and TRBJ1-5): KAGVTQTPRYLIKTRGQQVTLSCSPISGHRSVSWYQQTPGQGLQFLFEYFSETQRNKGNFPGRFSGRQFSNSRSEMNVSTLELGDSALYLCASSSNTGGNQPQHFGDGTRLSIL.